This is a list of T cell receptor beta chains from one sample in a study of beta chain features in type 1 diabetes. TCRdb's table, derived via immunoSEQ multiplex PCR, lists solely in-frame clones and lacks some. The table records 200,000 to 250,000 clones, 11% to 15% of them present only once. Sequenced: naive CD4+ T cells from blood. All receptors derive from a woman in her 40s in good health. CDR3s include the opening cysteine and the closing phenylalanine or tryptophan. The D gene is left open where the match is weak. The size entry is marked missing in some rows and otherwise reads once, few, many or a size class.

v_call: TRBV7-2
clone_size: NA
j_call: TRBJ1-1
d_call: NA
cdr3_aa: CASSLGLSTEAFF
cdr3_nt: TGTGCCAGCAGCTTAGGCCTAAGCACTGAAGCTTTCTTT

v_call: TRBV4-3
clone_size: NA
j_call: TRBJ1-1
d_call: NA
cdr3_aa: CASSQAGGQGTEAFF
cdr3_nt: TGCGCCAGCAGCCAAGCGGGGGGTCAAGGCACTGAAGCTTTCTTT

v_call: TRBV5-5
clone_size: NA
j_call: TRBJ2-5
d_call: TRBD1
cdr3_aa: CASSETGIQETQYF
cdr3_nt: TGTGCCAGCAGCGAGACAGGGATCCAAGAGACCCAGTACTTC

v_call: TRBV7-2
clone_size: NA
j_call: TRBJ2-2
d_call: TRBD2
cdr3_aa: CASSLNSGGPTGELFF
cdr3_nt: TGTGCCAGCAGCTTAAACAGCGGGGGGCCGACCGGGGAGCTGTTTTTT

v_call: TRBV7-9
clone_size: NA
j_call: TRBJ2-3
d_call: TRBD1
cdr3_aa: CASSRQGATTDTQYF
cdr3_nt: TGTGCCAGCAGCCGACAGGGGGCGACGACAGATACGCAGTATTTT

v_call: TRBV12-5
clone_size: few
j_call: TRBJ1-2
d_call: NA
cdr3_aa: CASGLVPGLSGYTF
cdr3_nt: TGTGCTAGTGGTTTGGTACCCGGGTTAAGTGGCTACACCTTC

v_call: TRBV15
clone_size: few
j_call: TRBJ2-7
d_call: TRBD2
cdr3_aa: CATSRGGLAAGEQYF
cdr3_nt: TGTGCCACCAGCAGAGGGGGACTAGCGGCCGGCGAGCAGTACTTC

v_call: TRBV15
clone_size: few
j_call: TRBJ2-2
d_call: NA
cdr3_aa: CATSSRGSGELFF
cdr3_nt: TGTGCCACCAGTAGCAGGGGATCCGGGGAGCTGTTTTTT

v_call: TRBV6-5
clone_size: NA
j_call: TRBJ2-7
d_call: TRBD1
cdr3_aa: CASRDRGGLTYEQYF
cdr3_nt: TGTGCCAGCAGAGACAGGGGCGGGTTGACCTACGAGCAGTACTTC

v_call: TRBV6-5
clone_size: NA
j_call: TRBJ1-1
d_call: TRBD1
cdr3_aa: CASSPPTGAGAFF
cdr3_nt: TGTGCCAGCAGCCCACCGACAGGGGCTGGCGCTTTCTTT

v_call: TRBV6-5
clone_size: NA
j_call: TRBJ2-5
d_call: NA
cdr3_aa: CASSYEVLAPRETQYF
cdr3_nt: TGTGCCAGCAGTTACGAGGTGCTAGCCCCCCGAGAGACCCAGTACTTC

v_call: TRBV5-4
clone_size: few
j_call: TRBJ1-2
d_call: TRBD1
cdr3_aa: CASSSTGTGSSGYTF
cdr3_nt: TGTGCCAGCAGCTCCACTGGGACAGGGTCTTCTGGCTACACCTTC

v_call: TRBV19
clone_size: NA
j_call: TRBJ2-3
d_call: TRBD1
cdr3_aa: CASSMGPRGLADTQYF
cdr3_nt: TGTGCCAGTAGTATGGGCCCTAGGGGGCTGGCAGATACGCAGTATTTT

v_call: TRBV7-6
clone_size: few
j_call: TRBJ2-5
d_call: NA
cdr3_aa: CASSFLVGLGETQYF
cdr3_nt: TGTGCCAGCAGCTTCCTGGTTGGCCTCGGGGAGACCCAGTACTTC

v_call: TRBV9
clone_size: NA
j_call: TRBJ1-1
d_call: NA
cdr3_aa: CASSSGTGNTEAFF
cdr3_nt: TGTGCCAGCAGCAGCGGGACCGGGAACACTGAAGCTTTCTTT

v_call: TRBV6-6
clone_size: few
j_call: TRBJ1-6
d_call: NA
cdr3_aa: CASRVGGGQSPLHF
cdr3_nt: TGTGCCAGCAGGGTAGGGGGGGGTCAGTCACCCCTCCACTTT

v_call: TRBV12-5
clone_size: NA
j_call: TRBJ1-2
d_call: TRBD1
cdr3_aa: CASGLVQGYGYTF
cdr3_nt: TGTGCTAGTGGTTTGGTACAGGGGTATGGCTACACCTTC

v_call: TRBV11-2
clone_size: NA
j_call: TRBJ2-3
d_call: NA
cdr3_aa: CASSQGSTDTQYF
cdr3_nt: TGTGCCAGCAGCCAGGGGAGCACAGATACGCAGTATTTT

v_call: TRBV10-1
clone_size: NA
j_call: TRBJ2-2
d_call: TRBD2
cdr3_aa: CASSGGGRRTGELFF
cdr3_nt: TGCGCCAGCAGTGGGGGGGGGAGGCGCACCGGGGAGCTGTTTTTT

v_call: TRBV7-9
clone_size: NA
j_call: TRBJ1-2
d_call: TRBD1
cdr3_aa: CASSGTGEPTYGYTF
cdr3_nt: TGTGCCAGCAGCGGGACAGGGGAACCTACTTACGGCTACACCTTC

v_call: TRBV5-8
clone_size: few
j_call: TRBJ1-2
d_call: TRBD1
cdr3_aa: CASSLLQGRHGYTF
cdr3_nt: TGTGCCAGCAGCTTATTACAGGGGCGTCACGGCTACACCTTC

v_call: TRBV11-2
clone_size: few
j_call: TRBJ1-2
d_call: NA
cdr3_aa: CASSLTNLDRSHGYTF
cdr3_nt: TGTGCCAGCAGCTTAACGAATCTCGACAGATCTCATGGCTACACCTTC

v_call: TRBV6-5
clone_size: NA
j_call: TRBJ2-1
d_call: NA
cdr3_aa: CASSYRGQEKQFF
cdr3_nt: TGTGCCAGCAGTTACAGGGGTCAGGAGAAGCAGTTCTTC

v_call: TRBV4-1
clone_size: few
j_call: TRBJ2-2
d_call: NA
cdr3_aa: CASSQAAAGANTGELFF
cdr3_nt: TGCGCCAGCAGCCAAGCTGCGGCAGGGGCAAACACCGGGGAGCTGTTTTTT

v_call: TRBV7-9
clone_size: NA
j_call: TRBJ1-1
d_call: NA
cdr3_aa: CASSPRQMNTEAFF
cdr3_nt: TGTGCCAGCAGCCCGAGACAGATGAACACTGAAGCTTTCTTT

v_call: TRBV5-1
clone_size: few
j_call: TRBJ2-2
d_call: NA
cdr3_aa: CASSLRTDQNTGELFF
cdr3_nt: TGCGCCAGCAGCTTGCGGACTGATCAAAACACCGGGGAGCTGTTTTTT

v_call: TRBV5-7
clone_size: NA
j_call: TRBJ2-7
d_call: NA
cdr3_aa: CASSQDRAYEQYF
cdr3_nt: TGTGCCAGCAGCCAAGACAGAGCCTACGAGCAGTACTTC

v_call: TRBV18
clone_size: few
j_call: TRBJ1-4
d_call: NA
cdr3_aa: CAGGAGEKLFF
cdr3_nt: TGTGCCGGGGGAGCGGGCGAAAAACTGTTTTTT

v_call: TRBV5-1
clone_size: NA
j_call: TRBJ1-3
d_call: NA
cdr3_aa: CASRSSSGNTIYF
cdr3_nt: TGCGCCAGCAGGTCCAGTTCTGGAAACACCATATATTTT

v_call: TRBV11-2
clone_size: few
j_call: TRBJ1-3
d_call: NA
cdr3_aa: CASSLDGGTGNTIYF
cdr3_nt: TGTGCCAGCAGCTTAGATGGGGGGACTGGAAACACCATATATTTT

v_call: TRBV7-2
clone_size: NA
j_call: TRBJ2-7
d_call: TRBD1
cdr3_aa: CASSRTGGNEQYF
cdr3_nt: TGTGCCAGCAGCCGGACAGGGGGCAACGAGCAGTACTTC

v_call: TRBV28
clone_size: few
j_call: TRBJ2-5
d_call: NA
cdr3_aa: CASSPKTGGPETQYF
cdr3_nt: TGTGCCAGCAGTCCGAAGACAGGAGGTCCAGAGACCCAGTACTTC

v_call: TRBV5-6
clone_size: few
j_call: TRBJ1-1
d_call: NA
cdr3_aa: CASSLQGEAFF
cdr3_nt: TGTGCCAGCAGCCTCCAGGGGGAAGCTTTCTTT

v_call: TRBV5-1
clone_size: few
j_call: TRBJ2-7
d_call: NA
cdr3_aa: CASSRGGRSRAYEQYF
cdr3_nt: TGCGCCAGCAGCCGAGGAGGACGAAGCCGAGCCTACGAGCAGTACTTC

v_call: TRBV6-6
clone_size: NA
j_call: TRBJ1-2
d_call: TRBD1
cdr3_aa: CATLRGTQGARGYTF
cdr3_nt: TGTGCCACCCTACGTGGTACCCAGGGGGCTCGAGGCTACACCTTC

v_call: TRBV2
clone_size: NA
j_call: TRBJ2-1
d_call: TRBD2
cdr3_aa: CASSGAGGRSEQFF
cdr3_nt: TGTGCCAGCAGTGGAGCGGGGGGGCGCAGTGAGCAGTTCTTC

v_call: TRBV5-1
clone_size: NA
j_call: TRBJ2-3
d_call: NA
cdr3_aa: CASSLLSQGSDTQYF
cdr3_nt: TGCGCCAGCAGCTTACTATCGCAGGGATCAGATACGCAGTATTTT

v_call: TRBV5-6
clone_size: NA
j_call: TRBJ2-5
d_call: NA
cdr3_aa: CASSSGSGWQETQYF
cdr3_nt: TGTGCCAGCAGCTCCGGAAGCGGGTGGCAAGAGACCCAGTACTTC

v_call: TRBV18
clone_size: NA
j_call: TRBJ2-1
d_call: TRBD2
cdr3_aa: CASSPLGGGSYNEQFF
cdr3_nt: TGTGCCAGCTCACCACTCGGGGGGGGCTCCTACAATGAGCAGTTCTTC

v_call: TRBV10-3
clone_size: NA
j_call: TRBJ2-1
d_call: NA
cdr3_aa: CAIAGTQTYNEQFF
cdr3_nt: TGTGCCATCGCCGGGACACAAACCTACAATGAGCAGTTCTTC

v_call: TRBV19
clone_size: few
j_call: TRBJ2-2
d_call: TRBD1
cdr3_aa: CASSTGTGATGELFF
cdr3_nt: TGTGCCAGTAGTACCGGGACAGGGGCCACCGGGGAGCTGTTTTTT